The 23 T cell receptor beta chains below all came from one sample that was sequenced in a study of patients and donors after allogeneic stem cell transplantation (dated by TCRdb to 2019 to 2021). Receptor libraries were prepared by RT-PCR. Reads for this sample came from a NextSeq 550. Through fastp at Q25 and MiXCR, TCRdb rebuilt clones from the public reads, retaining in-frame beta chains. Merged by CDR3 protein, the rows form single entries marked with the most common genes and DNA. This sample lists 800,000 to 1,000,000 distinct CDR3 sequences; roughly 18% were detected once. The ten largest clones add up to around 6% of the sample. The sample taken for sequencing was blood, either unsorted or a sorted T cell fraction (not recorded which). These receptors were taken from a human donor who was either an allogeneic HSCT recipient or a stem cell or donor lymphocyte infusion donor (not recorded which). It is not recorded whose cells these are; they may come from a transplant donor.

The chain couples TRBV20-1 to TRBJ1-2, with 7 nucleotides matching TRBD1. The ends lost 5 bases at V and 4 bases at J; junction bases unmatched: 22. CDR3 size: 18 residues. Germline CDR1 DFQATT, CDR2 SNEGSKA (reference sequence). The CDR3 coding sequence is TGCAGTGCTCCTAGTGATGGGACCGGGACAGTAACACCCTATGGCTACACCTTC. This codes for CSAPSDGTGTVTPYGYTF.

This clonotype was counted between two and nine times. The V and J genes are TRBV2 and TRBJ2-1; 13 positions match TRBD2. The CDR3 is made up of 17 amino acids. Germline CDR1 reads SNHLY; CDR2 reads FYNNEI. Trimming at V came to 8 bases and at J to 5 bases, leaving 12 bases not matched to a gene. The CDR3 region is CASYVTSGRAMDNEQFF. DNA of the CDR3: TGTGCCAGCTATGTAACTAGCGGGAGGGCTATGGACAATGAGCAGTTCTTC.

The genes are TRBV25-1 and TRBJ2-4; 8 positions agree with TRBD2. The CDR3 spans 14 residues. Losses at the gene ends were 1 base for V and 9 bases for J; bases not matched to a gene: 5. The germline gives CDR1 MGHDK, CDR2 SYGVNS. The DNA of the CDR3 is TGTGCCAGCAGTGAATCTACACGGGGGGGCATTCAGTACTTC. Translation: CASSESTRGGIQYF.

This chain joins TRBV11-2 and TRBJ2-7, with 7 bases aligning to TRBD2. From germline, CDR1 is SGHAT and CDR2 FQNNGV. The CDR3 covers 18 residues. The V gene end was trimmed by 4 bases and the J gene end by 2 bases; junction bases not matched to a gene: 17. The CDR3 loop is CASSSDLASGALTYEQYF. The CDR3 DNA reads TGTGCCAGCAGCTCCGACCTGGCTAGCGGAGCTCTGACCTACGAGCAGTACTTC.

This clonotype appeared a few times. The chain uses TRBV20-1 and TRBJ2-1, with D possibly TRBD1 on 5 matching bases. V lost 6 bases and J lost 12, with 24 bases in between. The CDR3 is 14 amino acids. Germline V gene data show CDR1 as DFQATT and CDR2 as SNEGSKA (reference sequence). CDR3 nucleotide sequence: TGCAGTGCCCTTTCGGTGGGAACAGGCTCCTTGCAGTTCTTC. Its translation is CSALSVGTGSLQFF.

The chain combines TRBV7-2 with TRBJ1-5; 8 bases align to TRBD1. Germline CDR1 SGHTA, CDR2 FQGNSA. V lost 5 bases, J lost 7 bases, and 10 bases stayed unmatched. CDR3 length: 15 amino acids. The CDR3 loop reads CASSAGTGFRQPQHF. The CDR3 nucleotides read TGTGCCAGCAGCGCAGGGACAGGATTTCGGCAGCCCCAGCATTTT.

Points on this clonotype: The conserved phenylalanine or tryptophan is not found at the CDR3 terminus, so this likely reflects a read error. The chain combines TRBV6-2 or TRBV6-3 with TRBJ2-7; D perhaps matches TRBD2 (5 bases). The CDR3 is made up of 14 amino acids. Germline assignment: CDR1 MNHEY and CDR2 SVGEGT. V dropped 7 bases and J dropped 2 bases, with 15 bases sitting between them. The CDR3 DNA reads TGTGCCAGCATGGGCGAGGACGGGACCTACGAGCAGTACCTC. This gives the protein CASMGEDGTYEQYL.

This clonotype was detected a few times. The chain recombines TRBV7-9 with TRBJ2-7; 10 bases are shared with TRBD2. Germline V gene sequence: CDR1 SEHNR, CDR2 FQNEAQ (reference sequence). This CDR3 contains 15 residues. The trim removed 4 bases at V and 5 bases at J, leaving 8 bases unmatched. The CDR3 loop reads CASSSEIAGGNEQYF. Written as DNA, the CDR3 is TGTGCCAGCAGCTCCGAGATAGCGGGAGGCAACGAGCAGTACTTC.

This clonotype was seen only a few times. V is TRBV5-1 and J is TRBJ1-1; D is unresolved. CDR3 length: 15 amino acids. The V end lost 2 bases, the J end lost 3 bases, and 14 bases lay between the germline ends. The germline CDR1 and CDR2 sequences are SGHRS and YFSETQ. The CDR3 coding sequence is TGCGCCAGCAGCTTTACCACTCGAAGGGACACTGAAGCTTTCTTT. Translating it yields CASSFTTRRDTEAFF.

This clonotype was seen a few times. The chain couples TRBV30 to TRBJ2-2; D not resolved. This CDR3 contains 13 residues. Trimming left V 6 bases short and J 0 bases short, with 8 bases between. Germline values: CDR1 GTSNPN, CDR2 SVGIG (reference sequence). The chain's CDR3 is CACSRPNTGELFF. CDR3 DNA sequence: TGTGCCTGTTCGCGACCGAACACCGGGGAGCTGTTTTTT. Filled out from reference TRBV30 and TRBJ2-2, the complete variable domain reads SQTIHQWPATLVQPVGSPLSLECTVEGTSNPNLYWYRQAAGRGLQLLFYSVGIGQISSEVPQNLSASRPQDRQFILSSKKLLLSDSGFYLCACSRPNTGELFFGEGSRLTVL.

The J gene is TRBJ1-4, the V gene TRBV4-1; D unclear. CDR3 length equals 13 residues. Trimming removed 3 bases from V and 12 bases from J, with 14 bases in between. From germline, CDR1 is MGHRA and CDR2 YSYEKL. The CDR3 DNA follows: TGCGCCAGCAGCCAGGACGTCCAGATCCAACTGTTTTTT. Translated, it gives CASSQDVQIQLFF.

The chain uses TRBV10-3 and TRBJ1-1; D uncertain. Germline V CDR1 and CDR2: ENHRY, SYGVKD. The length of the CDR3 is 13 residues. Trimming pared 2 bases from V and 7 bases from J, leaving 11 bases between. The CDR3 region has the DNA TGTGCCATCAGTGAGGGGAGGGATAGTGAAGCTTTCTTT. Its protein is CAISEGRDSEAFF.

This clonotype was counted at least ten times. V and J are TRBV10-3 and TRBJ1-2; D not resolved. With 7 bases removed from V and 4 bases from J, the gap between germline ends came to 16 bases. Germline V gene lookup returns CDR1 ENHRY and CDR2 SYGVKD. This CDR3 spans 14 amino acids. The DNA of the CDR3 is TGTGCCATCACCCCACGGGAAACGAGCTATGGCTACACCTTC. Translating it yields CAITPRETSYGYTF.

The CDR3 DNA is TGTGCCAGCAGCTCACCGTTCTCCCTTCCCTACAATGAGCAGTTCTTC. This translates into CASSSPFSLPYNEQFF. The chain uses TRBV14 and TRBJ2-1; no clear D gene. CDR1 SGHDN and CDR2 FVKESK come from the germline V gene. The CDR3 totals 16 residues. V was shortened by 5 bases and J by 2 bases, with 16 bases between the two germline ends. Full variable domain (remainder filled in from reference TRBV14 and TRBJ2-1): EAGVTQFPSHSVIEKGQTVTLRCDPISGHDNLYWYRRVMGKEIKFLLHFVKESKQDESGMPNNRFLAERTGGTYSTLKVQPAELEDSGVYFCASSSPFSLPYNEQFFGPGTRLTVL.

This sequence joins TRBV20-1 and TRBJ2-1; D call uncertain. Germline V gene data show CDR1 as DFQATT and CDR2 as SNEGSKA (reference sequence). Trimming removed 3 bases at V and 6 bases at J, with 9 bases between. The CDR3 covers 12 residues. In nucleotides, the CDR3 is TGCAGTGCTAGTCGGCAGCTCAATGAGCAGTTCTTC. Protein product: CSASRQLNEQFF.

This clonotype has more than one count but fewer than ten. The V and J genes are TRBV6-1 and TRBJ2-7; D uncertain. The germline CDR1 and CDR2 sequences are MNHNS and SASEGT. The CDR3 has 11 residues. The ends were cut back, 1 base at V and 8 bases at J, with 6 bases in the middle. The CDR3 here is CASSEGVQQYF. The CDR3 region has the DNA TGTGCCAGCAGTGAAGGCGTGCAGCAGTACTTC.

This clonotype showed up many times. The chain recombines TRBV5-1 with TRBJ1-2; no definite D call. CDR1 and CDR2 (germline): SGHRS, YFSETQ. The CDR3 is 13 amino acids. Between the trimmed V and J ends, which lost 4 bases and 3 bases, there was a span of 10 bases. CDR3 in amino acids: CASSKESDYGYTF. The CDR3 DNA follows: TGCGCCAGCAGCAAGGAGTCTGACTATGGCTACACCTTC.

This clonotype was counted a few times. The genes are TRBV29-1 and TRBJ1-5, with 7 bases matching TRBD1. Per germline, CDR1 SQVTM and CDR2 ANQGSEA. J gave up 5 bases and V 6 bases, and 7 bases lay outside the gene matches. This CDR3 contains 13 residues. The CDR3 loop reads CSVLEGQHQPQHF. For the CDR3, the DNA is TGCAGCGTCCTGGAGGGACAGCATCAGCCCCAGCATTTT.

The chain uses TRBV7-3 and TRBJ2-3; possibly TRBD2 for D (6 bases). Germline values: CDR1 SGHTA, CDR2 FQGTGA. The CDR3 spans 16 residues. Trimming pared 5 bases from V and 3 bases from J, leaving 18 bases between. CDR3 protein: CASSPPGAGRTDTQYF. CDR3 bases: TGTGCCAGCAGCCCCCCGGGTGCGGGGCGGACAGATACGCAGTATTTT.

This clonotype has just a few counts. This rearrangement joins TRBV7-3 to TRBJ2-2, with D possibly being TRBD2 (5 bases). Germline loops: CDR1 SGHTA, CDR2 FQGTGA. CDR3 length: 14 amino acids. The V gene lost 7 bases and the J gene lost 5 bases, with 14 bases spanning the gap. CDR3 residues: CASTPGGRTGELFF. The CDR3 DNA follows: TGTGCCAGCACCCCAGGTGGGAGAACCGGGGAGCTGTTTTTT.

The genes are TRBV5-5 and TRBJ2-7; D is unclear. Trimming took 3 bases from V and 1 from J, leaving 11 bases between them. This CDR3 region has 14 residues. Germline-derived CDR1 and CDR2 are SGHKS and YYEKEE (reference sequence). This CDR3 is CASSSLTRSYEQYF. The CDR3 region has the DNA TGTGCCAGCAGCTCTCTTACCAGGTCCTACGAGCAGTACTTC. The full variable domain, with the rest looked up from reference TRBV5-5 and TRBJ2-7, is DAGVTQSPTHLIKTRGQQVTLRCSPISGHKSVSWYQQVLGQGPQFIFQYYEKEERGRGNFPDRFSARQFPNYSSELNVNALLLGDSALYLCASSSLTRSYEQYFGPGTRLTVT.

This clonotype has a handful of counts. J is TRBJ2-7 and V is TRBV4-1, with D unclear. Germline CDR1 reads MGHRA; CDR2 reads YSYEKL. This CDR3 is 14 amino acids long. V lost 2 bases, J lost 5 bases, and 13 bases lay in between. As DNA, the CDR3 is TGCGCCAGCAGCCAACCTCTTACCGGCCACGAGCAGTACTTC. Protein: CASSQPLTGHEQYF.

V is TRBV5-1 and J is TRBJ1-1; maybe TRBD1 (5 bases). The germline V gene has CDR1 SGHRS and CDR2 YFSETQ. The CDR3 consists of 15 residues. The V and J ends lost 1 base and 3 bases respectively, with 13 bases between them. The CDR3 DNA is TGCGCCAGCAGCTTGAAGGTATTGGGGGACACTGAAGCTTTCTTT. Protein product: CASSLKVLGDTEAFF.